This T cell receptor beta chain was captured by sequencing in a study of blood T cell repertoires in COVID-19. Sequencing was performed with immunoSEQ multiplex PCR; in TCRdb, only in-frame clones are kept and a portion is missing. This repertoire shows 90,000 or so clones, approximately 90% found once; its top ten account for about 1.8%. Germline values: CDR1 SGHAT, CDR2 FQNNGV. The CDR3 spans 17 residues. V was trimmed by 5 bases and J by 5 bases, leaving 24 bases between them. Sequences were obtained from peripheral blood. V is TRBV11-2 and J is TRBJ2-5; a weak D match, TRBD2 (6 bases). This sequence originates from a human donor with active COVID-19. The donor label of this sample is uncertain. CDR3 in DNA: TGTGCCAGCAGCCACACCGACGGGGAGCCTGGGGGGGAGACCCAGTACTTC. Translation: CASSHTDGEPGGETQYF.